What follows are 25 T cell receptor beta chains derived from one specimen sequenced in a study of T cell repertoires in cytomegalovirus infection. The antigens for these receptors are not known. Via MiXCR, TCRdb re-called the reads, giving one row per CDR3 protein. The table lists nearly 70,000 distinct CDR3 sequences, 22% of them singletons. Source material: PBMCs, sequenced either directly or after in vitro stimulation (not recorded which). Every receptor here comes from a human donor in good health (CMV status not recorded). Some clones in this sample may be carry-over from other donors' samples.

This clonotype appeared a few times. V is TRBV23-1 and J is TRBJ2-3; D unresolved. TRBV23-1 is given ORF status, its function remaining uncertain. The CDR3 extends over 11 amino acids. Trimming removed 0 bases from V and 5 bases from J, with 0 bases in between. The CDR3 nucleotides read TGCGCCAGCAGTCAATCAGATACGCAGTATTTT. This codes for CASSQSDTQYF.

At least ten counts were recorded for this clonotype. The rearrangement uses TRBV28 and TRBJ2-7, with D possibly matching TRBD2 (7 bases). This CDR3 spans 13 amino acids. Germline CDR1 reads MDHEN; CDR2 reads SYDVKM. V was trimmed by 7 bases and J by 0 bases, leaving 10 bases between them. CDR3 DNA: TGTGCCAGCATCCGGGGGGCCTCCTACGAGCAGTACTTC. Amino acids: CASIRGASYEQYF.

This clonotype was found many times. The V gene is TRBV7-8, the J gene TRBJ2-1, with 7 positions matching TRBD2. Germline CDR1 is SGHVS and CDR2 is FQNEAQ. This CDR3 region has 15 residues. The trim removed 4 bases at V and 9 bases at J, leaving 12 bases unmatched. The CDR3 DNA is TGTGCCAGCAGCTCCCGTGGGCGGGAGATGGTTGAGCAGTTCTTC. This codes for CASSSRGREMVEQFF.

The CDR3 spells CASSMGLAGTYEQYV. CDR3 in DNA: TGTGCCAGTAGTATGGGACTAGCGGGGACCTACGAGCAGTACGTC. The chain is built from TRBV19 and TRBJ2-7; TRBD2 matches 13 bases. Germline trimming cut 3 bases from V and 2 bases from J; bases unmatched to any gene: 1. Per the germline V gene, CDR1 is LNHDA and CDR2 is SQIVND (reference sequence). The CDR3 sequence is 15 residues long.

The J gene is TRBJ2-2, the V gene TRBV27, with 10 positions matching TRBD2. J was trimmed by 5 bases and V by 4 bases; bases with no gene match: 4. The CDR3 covers 15 residues. Germline CDR1 MNHEY, CDR2 SMNVEV (reference sequence). CDR3 residues: CASSSRTSGTGELFF. CDR3 nucleotide sequence: TGTGCCAGCAGTTCCCGGACTAGCGGTACCGGGGAGCTGTTTTTT.

This clonotype was counted at least ten times. The genes are TRBV7-6 and TRBJ2-5; D may be TRBD1 or TRBD2 (5 bases each). There are 13 residues in the CDR3. Trimming took 4 bases from V and 1 from J, leaving 7 bases between them. Germline CDR1 and CDR2: SGHVS and FNYEAQ. The CDR3 region has the DNA TGTGCCAGCAGCTCAGGGACCCAAGAGACCCAGTACTTC. Amino acid sequence: CASSSGTQETQYF.

This clonotype was recorded at least ten times. In DNA form, the CDR3 reads TGTGCCAGCCGCGACATGTGGGACATTCCGTCGAATGAGCAGTTCTTC. This codes for CASRDMWDIPSNEQFF. The J gene is TRBJ2-1, the V gene TRBV6-2 or TRBV6-3, with D possibly being TRBD1 (6 bases). This CDR3 spans 16 amino acids. Trimming pared 8 bases from V and 7 bases from J, leaving 24 bases between. Per germline, CDR1 MNHEY and CDR2 SVGEGT.

This chain connects TRBV3-1 to TRBJ2-1, with 14 bases aligning to TRBD2. The trim removed 3 bases at V and 10 bases at J, leaving 5 bases unmatched. The CDR3 totals 15 residues. The V gene's germline CDR1 is LGHDT and CDR2 YNNKEL (reference sequence). The CDR3 bases are TGTGCCAGCAGCCAGACGGGACTAGCGGGAGACGAGCAGTTCTTC. This translates into CASSQTGLAGDEQFF.

This clonotype was observed a handful of times. The chain recombines TRBV7-2 with TRBJ2-7; the D is unclear. Germline V gene lookup returns CDR1 SGHTA and CDR2 FQGNSA. There are 11 residues in the CDR3. Trimming took 3 bases from V and 8 from J, leaving 8 bases between them. The DNA of the CDR3 is TGTGCCAGCAGCTTTGTCGAACAGCAGTACTTC. This encodes CASSFVEQQYF.

In this sample, this clonotype turned up many times. The chain recombines TRBV7-2 with TRBJ2-2; D may be TRBD1 (5 bases). This CDR3 comprises 14 residues. Germline V lookup: CDR1 SGHTA, CDR2 FQGNSA. The V end lost 3 bases, the J end lost 3 bases, and 8 bases lay between the germline ends. CDR3 residues: CASSFDSDTGELFF. CDR3 nucleotides: TGTGCCAGCAGCTTTGACAGTGACACCGGGGAGCTGTTTTTT. The full variable domain, rest sourced from reference TRBV7-2 and TRBJ2-2, is GAGVSQSPSNKVTEKGKDVELRCDPISGHTALYWYRQSLGQGLEFLIYFQGNSAPDKSGLPSDRFSAERTGGSVSTLTIQRTQQEDSAVYLCASSFDSDTGELFFGEGSRLTVL.

The table lists this clonotype with many counts. This chain joins TRBV18 and TRBJ1-5; unclear D gene. The V gene lost 8 bases and the J gene lost 1 base, with 9 bases spanning the gap. The CDR3 runs 13 residues. The germline CDR1 and CDR2 sequences are KGHSH and LQKENI. This CDR3 is CASSLDSNQPQHF. DNA of the CDR3: TGTGCCAGCAGTTTAGACAGCAATCAGCCCCAGCATTTT.

The table lists this clonotype with a few counts. This chain joins TRBV27 and TRBJ2-5; TRBD2 matches at 9 bases. The CDR3 runs 16 residues. The V segment lost 6 bases and the J segment 4 bases; nucleotides outside the gene matches: 12. Germline values: CDR1 MNHEY, CDR2 SMNVEV (reference sequence). CDR3 in amino acids: CASSRLAGTTGETQYF. The DNA of the CDR3 is TGTGCCAGCAGCCGCCTAGCGGGAACTACGGGAGAGACCCAGTACTTC.

This clonotype was seen a handful of times. V and J are TRBV6-5 and TRBJ1-1, with a possible D match to TRBD1 (5 bases). There are 14 residues in the CDR3. Germline V gene sequence: CDR1 MNHEY, CDR2 SVGAGI. V gave up 7 bases and J gave up 1 base, with 13 bases separating them. CDR3 loop: CASIGGYGNTEAFF. Here the CDR3 DNA reads TGTGCCAGCATTGGGGGATATGGGAACACTGAAGCTTTCTTT.

The chain links TRBV3-1 to TRBJ1-2, with TRBD1 identical over 12 bases. Germline loops: CDR1 LGHDT, CDR2 YNNKEL (reference sequence). CDR3 length: 16 amino acids. V was clipped by 1 base and J by 8 bases; unmatched bases: 8. CDR3 amino acids: CASSQAGQGARRGYTF. In nucleotides, the CDR3 is TGTGCCAGCAGCCAAGCGGGACAGGGGGCCCGGAGAGGCTACACCTTC.

This clonotype appeared many times. The chain is built from TRBV7-2 and TRBJ2-7; D tentatively reads TRBD1 or TRBD2 (5 bases each). From germline, CDR1 is SGHTA and CDR2 FQGNSA. Trimming shortened V by 8 bases and J by 3 bases, and 17 bases separated the two germline ends. This CDR3 is 14 amino acids long. This CDR3 is CASSATGAFYEQYV. The CDR3, as DNA: TGTGCCAGCTCAGCGACCGGGGCCTTCTACGAGCAGTACGTC.

This clonotype was seen more than once but under ten times. V and J are TRBV27 and TRBJ1-2; a possible D gene is TRBD1 (6 bases). The CDR3 runs to 15 residues. With 0 bases removed from V and 4 bases from J, the gap between germline ends came to 12 bases. Germline V lookup: CDR1 MNHEY, CDR2 SMNVEV (reference sequence). The CDR3 reads CASSLSKQGFYGYTF. The CDR3 nucleotides read TGTGCCAGCAGTTTATCGAAACAGGGTTTCTATGGCTACACCTTC.

This clonotype was observed a handful of times. The V and J genes are TRBV7-8 and TRBJ2-1, with D unresolved. The germline gives CDR1 SGHVS, CDR2 FQNEAQ. The CDR3 consists of 16 residues. The V end lost 5 bases, the J end lost 2 bases, and 16 bases lay between the germline ends. CDR3 coding DNA: TGTGCCAGCAGCCGCCAGCGCACGGCTACCTACAATGAGCAGTTCTTC. It yields the protein CASSRQRTATYNEQFF.

Only a few counts were recorded for this clonotype. The J gene is TRBJ2-5, the V gene TRBV11-1, with unresolved D. The V end lost 1 base, the J end lost 3 bases, and 3 bases lay between the germline ends. CDR3 size: 12 residues. The V gene's germline CDR1 is SGHAT and CDR2 FQDESV (reference sequence). This CDR3 reads CASSLDEETQYF. For the CDR3, the DNA is TGTGCCAGCAGCTTAGACGAAGAGACCCAGTACTTC. Combining the CDR3 with reference TRBV11-1 and TRBJ2-5 gives the whole variable domain EAEVAQSPRYKITEKSQAVAFWCDPISGHATLYWYRQILGQGPELLVQFQDESVVDDSQLPKDRFSAERLKGVDSTLKIQPAELGDSAMYLCASSLDEETQYFGPGTRLLVL.

The chain carries TRBV27 and TRBJ2-1; 7 positions agree with TRBD2. The CDR3 extends over 16 amino acids. Germline-derived CDR1 and CDR2 are MNHEY and SMNVEV (reference sequence). With V trimmed by 6 bases and J by 5 bases, 13 bases remained unmatched. The CDR3 DNA reads as TGTGCCAGCAGGAGAGGGAGGGTAGCGGGCCACAATGAGCAGTTCTTC. This sequence encodes CASRRGRVAGHNEQFF.

This clonotype was detected many times. The rearrangement uses TRBV7-2 and TRBJ2-3; 13 nucleotides line up with TRBD2. V dropped 3 bases and J dropped 5; count of bases not matched to a gene: 5. Per germline, CDR1 SGHTA and CDR2 FQGNSA. This CDR3 region has 16 residues. In DNA, the CDR3 is TGTGCCAGCAGCTTCAGCGGGACTAGCGGGGAAGATACGCAGTATTTT. Translating it yields CASSFSGTSGEDTQYF.

The CDR3 DNA reads as TGTGCCTGGAGTGTTCTGACTAGCGGGAGGGCTGAGCAGTTCTTC. Its protein product is CAWSVLTSGRAEQFF. The rearrangement uses TRBV30 and TRBJ2-1; 14 nucleotides line up with TRBD2. Trimming took 0 bases from V and 9 from J; bases not matched to a gene: 4. The CDR3 is made up of 15 amino acids. The germline V gene has CDR1 GTSNPN and CDR2 SVGIG (reference sequence).

Only a few counts were recorded for this clonotype. In DNA, the CDR3 is TGTGCCAGCAGCTACACCGGGACTAGCGGGTACGAGCAGTACTTC. Its translation is CASSYTGTSGYEQYF. The rearrangement uses TRBV7-3 and TRBJ2-7, with 12 bases aligning to TRBD2. Trimming at V came to 4 bases and at J to 4 bases, leaving 5 bases not matched to a gene. Per the germline V gene, CDR1 is SGHTA and CDR2 is FQGTGA. This CDR3 region has 15 residues.

This clonotype was picked up a small number of times. V is TRBV5-6 and J is TRBJ1-5; a possible D gene is TRBD1 (5 bases). The V end lost 3 bases, the J end lost 4 bases, and 17 bases lay between the germline ends. Germline-derived CDR1 and CDR2 are SGHDT and YYEEEE. This CDR3 is built from 16 residues. The CDR3 DNA reads as TGTGCCAGCAGCTGGACGGGAGGGACCGAGAATCAGCCCCAGCATTTT. Translating gives CASSWTGGTENQPQHF.

This chain joins TRBV5-1 and TRBJ2-5; D unresolved. The germline V and J ends were trimmed by 4 bases and 5 bases, with 12 bases remaining between them. Germline V gene lookup returns CDR1 SGHRS and CDR2 YFSETQ. This CDR3 is 13 amino acids long. The CDR3 sequence: CASSLDMSETQYF. The DNA for the CDR3 is TGCGCCAGCAGCCTTGACATGAGTGAGACCCAGTACTTC.

Many counts were recorded for this clonotype. The genes are TRBV6-2 or TRBV6-3 and TRBJ2-3; no clear D. V lost 6 bases and J 6 bases, leaving 10 bases between the germline ends. The CDR3 has 12 residues. Germline CDR1 and CDR2: MNHEY and SVGEGT. CDR3 nucleotide sequence: TGTGCCAGCAGGCCAACCTCGGATACGCAGTATTTT. This gives the protein CASRPTSDTQYF.